The rows below give T cell receptor beta chains drawn from one sample of a study of blood T cell repertoires in COVID-19. The data were produced by immunoSEQ multiplex PCR, yet TCRdb's version contains in-frame clones alone and is incomplete. This table has about 260,000 clones, around 87% appearing once. The specimen sequenced was peripheral blood. These receptor sequences come from a woman aged 45-65 years who had recovered from COVID-19. The CDR3 runs from the conserved cysteine through the conserved F or W. The D gene is left open where the match is weak.

D: .; V: TRBV6-1; J: TRBJ1-1; DNA: TGTGCCAGCAGTGAAATGAGCAGGGGCCCTCCTCCGGAAGCTTTCTTT; CDR3: CASSEMSRGPPPEAFF
D: TRBD1; V: TRBV29-1; J: TRBJ1-2; DNA: TGCAGCGGGGGGCCGGGACAGGGGTATGGCTACACCTTC; CDR3: CSGGPGQGYGYTF
D: .; V: TRBV12-5; J: TRBJ2-6; DNA: TGTGCTAGTGGCCCGGGACTCTCTGGGGCCAACGTCCTGACTTTC; CDR3: CASGPGLSGANVLTF
D: .; V: TRBV27; J: TRBJ2-7; DNA: TGTGCCAGCAGTCCGGCCCGAGGGGGTTACGAGCAGTACTTC; CDR3: CASSPARGGYEQYF
D: TRBD2; V: TRBV4-1; J: TRBJ2-1; DNA: TGCGCCAGCAGCCAAGAGAGGTCGCGGGGGTGGTACAATGAGCAGTTCTTC; CDR3: CASSQERSRGWYNEQFF
D: .; V: TRBV11-2; J: TRBJ1-2; DNA: TGTGCCAGCAGCTTAGATCACGGGGGCTACACCTTC; CDR3: CASSLDHGGYTF
D: .; V: TRBV6-5; J: TRBJ1-1; DNA: TGTGCCAGCAGTTACTCGTCTATCTCCCTGAACACTGAAGCTTTCTTT; CDR3: CASSYSSISLNTEAFF
D: .; V: TRBV5-1; J: TRBJ2-7; DNA: TGCGCCAGCAGCTTATCAGGGGCCTACGAGCAGTACTTC; CDR3: CASSLSGAYEQYF
D: TRBD2; V: TRBV28; J: TRBJ2-7; DNA: TGTGCCGCGGGACTAGCCAGATACGAGCAGTACTTC; CDR3: CAAGLARYEQYF
D: .; V: TRBV7-2; J: TRBJ1-2; DNA: TGTGCCAGCAGCTTAGGCCCGGGGGGCTATGGCTACACCTTC; CDR3: CASSLGPGGYGYTF
D: .; V: TRBV6-2/TRBV6-3; J: TRBJ1-5; DNA: TGTGCCAGCAGTCGGTTCGGACTACCCAGCAATCAGCCCCAGCATTTT; CDR3: CASSRFGLPSNQPQHF
D: .; V: TRBV5-1; J: TRBJ1-2; DNA: TGCGCCAGCAGCTTGGCCGGGGGGGCCTATGGCTACACCTTC; CDR3: CASSLAGGAYGYTF
D: .; V: TRBV6-5; J: TRBJ1-5; DNA: TGTGCCAGCAGCAGTCCAGGGGAGGGTCAGCCCCAGCATTTT; CDR3: CASSSPGEGQPQHF
D: .; V: TRBV7-9; J: TRBJ1-1; DNA: TGTGCCAGCAGCCCGAGGGACACTGAAGCTTTCTTT; CDR3: CASSPRDTEAFF
D: .; V: TRBV5-5; J: TRBJ2-7; DNA: TGTGCCAGCAGCTTGCGGGTTACGAACTACGAGCAGTACTTC; CDR3: CASSLRVTNYEQYF
D: .; V: TRBV6-6; J: TRBJ2-7; DNA: TGTGCCAGCAGTTACGGGGGGTCCTTCTACGAGCAGTACTTC; CDR3: CASSYGGSFYEQYF
D: TRBD1; V: TRBV19; J: TRBJ2-5; DNA: TGTGCCAGTAGTATAGACGGACAGGGCCAAGAGACCCAGTACTTC; CDR3: CASSIDGQGQETQYF
D: TRBD2; V: TRBV9; J: TRBJ2-7; DNA: TGTGCCAGCAGCGTGAGTAGCGGGGTTAGCTCCTACGAGCAGTACTTC; CDR3: CASSVSSGVSSYEQYF
D: TRBD2; V: TRBV6-5; J: TRBJ2-7; DNA: TGTGCCAGCAGTTACTCTCTAGCGGTCTCCTACGAGCAGTACTTC; CDR3: CASSYSLAVSYEQYF
D: TRBD2; V: TRBV10-2; J: TRBJ2-3; DNA: TGCGCCAGCAGGACGACTAGCGGGGGGGCCAATGATCGGCCAGATACGCAGTATTTT; CDR3: CASRTTSGGANDRPDTQYF
D: TRBD2; V: TRBV7-2; J: TRBJ2-1; DNA: TGTGCCAGCAGCTTCACTAGCGGGGTCGATGAGCAGTTCTTC; CDR3: CASSFTSGVDEQFF
D: TRBD2; V: TRBV9; J: TRBJ2-5; DNA: TGTGCCAGCAGCCTCAGGACCGGGGGGGCCGTGGGAGAGACCCAGTACTTC; CDR3: CASSLRTGGAVGETQYF